The rows below give T cell receptor beta chains drawn from one sample of a study of T-cell memory formation after mild COVID-19. One entry per CDR3 protein results from TCRdb running MiXCR on the 5' RACE reads. This sample has approximately 150,000 distinct CDR3 sequences, with about an eighth found just once. The sequencing input was PBMCs or a T cell subset sorted from them (not recorded which). The receptors here all came from a man aged 18 to 30 who had mild COVID-19 (a few samples of this study predate the infection). Cell type and time point are not known. The CDR3 runs from the conserved cysteine through the conserved F or W. Each record gives: J gene, V gene, D gene, clone size, CDR3 protein, CDR3 DNA. A D gene is named only where the DNA matches it firmly. Some rows have no size entry. The others give once, few or many, or a class for an expanded clone.

TRBJ2-2,TRBV4-1,.,.,CASSHLSGDRAGELFF,TGCGCCAGCAGCCATCTTAGCGGGGACAGGGCCGGGGAGCTGTTTTTT
TRBJ2-3,TRBV28,.,few,CASSLWPEDTQYF,TGTGCCAGCAGTTTATGGCCGGAAGATACGCAGTATTTT
TRBJ2-3,TRBV18,.,few,CASSPDLSTDTQYF,TGTGCCAGCTCACCGGACCTTAGCACAGATACGCAGTATTTT
TRBJ2-2,TRBV30,.,.,CAWSRSGVDGELFF,TGTGCCTGGAGCCGTTCAGGGGTCGACGGGGAGCTGTTTTTT
TRBJ1-6,TRBV15,.,.,CATSREGGPLHF,TGTGCCACCAGCAGAGAAGGAGGACCCCTCCACTTT
TRBJ2-7,TRBV9,TRBD2,.,CASSVQIAGGQDEQYF,TGTGCCAGCAGCGTACAAATAGCGGGGGGGCAAGACGAGCAGTACTTC
TRBJ2-3,TRBV4-1,.,many,CASSQETYPSTDTQYF,TGCGCCAGCAGCCAAGAGACTTACCCTAGCACAGATACGCAGTATTTT
TRBJ2-7,TRBV12-3/TRBV12-4,TRBD1,few,CASSSDWTGGITSYEQYF,TGTGCCAGCAGTTCCGACTGGACAGGGGGTATCACCTCCTACGAGCAGTACTTC
TRBJ2-2,TRBV6-2/TRBV6-3,.,few,CASSYSLGSANTGELFF,TGTGCCAGCAGTTACTCTCTTGGGTCCGCGAACACCGGGGAGCTGTTTTTT
TRBJ2-1,TRBV20-1,TRBD1,.,CSARDLGQGSNEQFF,TGCAGTGCTAGAGATCTAGGACAGGGGAGCAATGAGCAGTTCTTC
TRBJ2-3,TRBV20-1,.,few,CSARVQGTDTQYF,TGCAGTGCTAGAGTACAGGGCACAGATACGCAGTATTTT
TRBJ1-4,TRBV5-1,.,.,CASSLEANSKLFF,TGCGCCAGCAGCCTGGAGGCGAACAGTAAACTGTTTTTT
TRBJ2-7,TRBV7-2,.,.,CASSLVRQVYEQYF,TGTGCCAGCAGCTTAGTGAGGCAGGTCTACGAGCAGTACTTC
TRBJ1-2,TRBV12-3/TRBV12-4,.,many,CASSGVQAAGYTF,TGTGCCAGCAGTGGGGTCCAGGCAGCTGGCTACACCTTC
TRBJ2-1,TRBV18,.,.,CASSPSTGWDNEQFF,TGTGCCAGCTCGCCCTCCACAGGGTGGGACAATGAGCAGTTCTTC
TRBJ1-1,TRBV12-3/TRBV12-4,.,.,CASRTMNTEAFF,TGTGCCAGCAGAACAATGAACACTGAAGCTTTCTTT
TRBJ2-5,TRBV5-1,.,many,CASSPPRAETQYF,TGCGCCAGCAGCCCGCCGAGGGCTGAGACCCAGTACTTC
TRBJ2-3,TRBV3-1,TRBD1,few,CASSQEDRGQDTQYF,TGTGCCAGCAGCCAAGAGGACAGGGGGCAAGATACGCAGTATTTT
TRBJ2-3,TRBV5-1,TRBD2,many,CASSLGGLALTDTQYF,TGCGCCAGCAGCTTGGGGGGACTAGCGTTGACAGATACGCAGTATTTT
TRBJ2-4,TRBV10-3,.,.,CAVRGISKNIQYF,TGTGCCGTCCGAGGGATAAGCAAAAACATTCAGTACTTC
TRBJ1-1,TRBV2,.,few,CASSEAGNPEAFF,TGTGCCAGCAGTGAAGCAGGAAACCCTGAAGCTTTCTTT
TRBJ2-5,TRBV18,.,.,CASSPPSRVLKTQYF,TGTGCCAGCTCACCACCGTCTAGGGTTTTGAAGACCCAGTACTTC
TRBJ2-1,TRBV7-2,.,few,CASSLRGYQGEQFF,TGTGCCAGCAGTCTTAGGGGCTACCAGGGGGAGCAGTTCTTC
TRBJ2-3,TRBV20-1,.,.,CSAREVAADTQYF,TGCAGTGCTAGGGAGGTAGCAGCAGATACGCAGTATTTT
TRBJ1-1,TRBV12-3/TRBV12-4,TRBD1,.,CASSSHGQGTEAFF,TGTGCCAGCAGTTCACACGGACAGGGGACTGAAGCTTTCTTT
TRBJ2-5,TRBV19,.,.,CASSTTGRAPETQYF,TGTGCCAGTAGTACGACAGGACGAGCGCCAGAGACCCAGTACTTC
TRBJ2-5,TRBV5-1,.,many,CASSTGRIGVETQYF,TGCGCCAGCAGCACCGGTCGTATTGGGGTGGAGACCCAGTACTTC
TRBJ1-2,TRBV27,TRBD1,.,CASSEQGFSGYTF,TGTGCCAGCAGTGAACAGGGGTTCTCTGGCTACACCTTC
TRBJ1-1,TRBV9,.,few,CASSRTGQGGNTEAFF,TGTGCCAGCAGTCGAACCGGGCAGGGAGGAAACACTGAAGCTTTCTTT
TRBJ1-6,TRBV7-2,.,.,CASSFIAGDNSPLHF,TGTGCCAGCAGCTTTATAGCCGGGGACAATTCACCCCTCCACTTT
TRBJ2-5,TRBV20-1,.,.,CSKDGLVGETQYF,TGCTCCAAGGACGGGCTAGTAGGAGAGACCCAGTACTTC
TRBJ2-6,TRBV19,TRBD1,.,CASKGDRAGPGANVLTF,TGTGCCAGTAAGGGGGACAGGGCAGGCCCTGGGGCCAACGTCCTGACTTTC